This TCR beta chain was recorded in a study of shared clonotypes between healthy human individuals. General study points: Clonotype sharing levels among donors were expected to vary with sequencing depth. Some naive CD4 clonotypes, around 5%, turned up in common across four donors. Larger estimated richness was generally seen in naive subsets than in memory subsets.

Assay: immunoSEQ multiplex PCR; the TCRdb copy retains only in-frame clones and omits some. The sample comprises over 2 million clones, approximately 95% of which are singletons, and about 1.1% rests with the top ten. It was CD45RO-negative cells, positively selected for CCR7, that made up naive CD8 cells, with terminally differentiated effector memory CD45RA+ cells excluded. As concerns this clone: The antigen is not known.

V gave up 4 bases and J gave up 0 bases, with 4 bases separating them. CDR1 and CDR2 (germline): SGHDT, YYEEEE. The CDR3 has 12 residues. The chain employs TRBV5-6 and TRBJ1-1; D gene uncertain. The TCR was taken from a young man in good health. What was sequenced was naive CD8+ T cells sorted from blood. CDR3 nucleotide sequence: TGTGCCAGCAGCACTATGAACACTGAAGCTTTCTTT. This translates into CASSTMNTEAFF.